This TCR beta chain was obtained from a study of blood T cell repertoires in COVID-19. Study summary: Samples came from the United States, Italy and Spain, spanning acute and convalescent COVID-19.

Per the study methods: Nucleated cell number was recorded as an estimate derived from reference gene primer amplification. Produced via immunoSEQ multiplex PCR; TCRdb's table is partial and in-frame only. V, J and clone size derive from that table, while D and trimming were established from the DNA sequence. The repertoire has 350,000 to 450,000 clones, around 92% of them found once; the top ten carry about 1.7%. All enrollees were about 18 to 90 years old and from fewer than 30 US areas. Each recovered donor of Cohort 3 presented with two negative PCRs, clearance, or symptom resolution. V dropped 5 bases and J dropped 7; count of bases not matched to a gene: 7. Germline V gene data show CDR1 as SGHNT and CDR2 as YENEEA. This CDR3 has 16 amino acids.

This TCR was recovered from a woman in her twenties or thirties who had recovered from COVID-19. The chain couples TRBV11-3 to TRBJ2-2; 13 bases map to TRBD2. Material: PBMCs or T cells enriched from blood (not recorded which). CDR3 coding DNA: TGTGCCAGCAGCCCCACTAGCGGGGGGGCCGTCGGGGAGCTGTTTTTT. Amino acid sequence: CASSPTSGGAVGELFF.